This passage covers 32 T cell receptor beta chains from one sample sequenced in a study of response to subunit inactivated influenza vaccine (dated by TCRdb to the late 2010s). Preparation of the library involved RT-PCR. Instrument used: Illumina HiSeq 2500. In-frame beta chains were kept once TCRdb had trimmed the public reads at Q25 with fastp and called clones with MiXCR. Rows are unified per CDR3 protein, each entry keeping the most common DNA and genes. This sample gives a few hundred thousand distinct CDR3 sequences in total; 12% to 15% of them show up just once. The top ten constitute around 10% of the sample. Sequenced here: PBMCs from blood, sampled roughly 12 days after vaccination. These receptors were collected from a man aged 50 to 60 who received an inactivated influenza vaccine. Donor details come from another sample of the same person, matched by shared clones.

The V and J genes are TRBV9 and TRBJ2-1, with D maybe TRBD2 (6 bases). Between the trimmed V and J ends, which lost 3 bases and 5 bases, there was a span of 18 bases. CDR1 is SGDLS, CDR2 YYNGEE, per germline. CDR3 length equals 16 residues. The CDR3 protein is CASSGGGLSYNNEQFF. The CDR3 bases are TGTGCCAGCAGCGGGGGAGGACTTTCGTACAACAATGAGCAGTTCTTC.

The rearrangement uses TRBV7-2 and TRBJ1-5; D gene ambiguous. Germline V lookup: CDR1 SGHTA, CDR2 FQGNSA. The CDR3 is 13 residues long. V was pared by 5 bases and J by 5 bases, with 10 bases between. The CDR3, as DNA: TGTGCCAGCAGCCCGACATGGGATCAGCCCCAGCATTTT. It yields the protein CASSPTWDQPQHF.

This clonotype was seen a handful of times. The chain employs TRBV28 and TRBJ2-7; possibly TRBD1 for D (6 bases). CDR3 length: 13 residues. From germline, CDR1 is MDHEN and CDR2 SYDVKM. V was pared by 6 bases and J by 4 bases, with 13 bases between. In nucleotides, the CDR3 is TGTGCCAGCAGCAGGGGCAGTCGGTACGAGCAGTACTTC. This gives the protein CASSRGSRYEQYF.

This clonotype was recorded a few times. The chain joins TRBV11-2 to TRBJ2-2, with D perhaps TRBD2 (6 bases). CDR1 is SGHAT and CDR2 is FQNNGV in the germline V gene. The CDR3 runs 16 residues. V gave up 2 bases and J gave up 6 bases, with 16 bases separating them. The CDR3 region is CASSLSYRGEAGELFF. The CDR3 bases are TGTGCCAGCAGCTTATCATATCGCGGGGAGGCCGGGGAGCTGTTTTTT.

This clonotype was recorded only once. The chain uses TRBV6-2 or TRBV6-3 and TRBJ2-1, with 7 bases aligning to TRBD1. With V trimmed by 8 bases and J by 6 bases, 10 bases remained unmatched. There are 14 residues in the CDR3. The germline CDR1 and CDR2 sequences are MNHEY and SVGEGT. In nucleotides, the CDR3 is TGTGCCAGCGGCCGGGGACAGATATCCAATGAGCAGTTCTTC. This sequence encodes CASGRGQISNEQFF.

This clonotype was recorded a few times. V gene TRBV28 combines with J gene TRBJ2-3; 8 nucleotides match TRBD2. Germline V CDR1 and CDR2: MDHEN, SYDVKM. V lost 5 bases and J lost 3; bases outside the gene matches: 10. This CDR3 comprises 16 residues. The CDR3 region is CASSDPGRGATDTQYF. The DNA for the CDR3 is TGTGCCAGCAGTGACCCTGGGCGGGGGGCAACAGATACGCAGTATTTT. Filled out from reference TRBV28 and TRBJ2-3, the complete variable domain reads DVKVTQSSRYLVKRTGEKVFLECVQDMDHENMFWYRQDPGLGLRLIYFSYDVKMKEKGDIPEGYSVSREKKERFSLILESASTNQTSMYLCASSDPGRGATDTQYFGPGTRLTVL.

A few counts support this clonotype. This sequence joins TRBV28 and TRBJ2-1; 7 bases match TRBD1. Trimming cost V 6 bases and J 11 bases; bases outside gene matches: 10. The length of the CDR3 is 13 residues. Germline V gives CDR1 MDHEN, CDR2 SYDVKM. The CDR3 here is CASRERQGWKQFF. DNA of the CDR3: TGTGCCAGCAGGGAACGACAGGGATGGAAGCAGTTCTTC.

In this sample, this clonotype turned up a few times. The CDR3 sequence is CASSPPFSGNYNEQFF. CDR3 in DNA: TGCGCCAGCAGCCCTCCGTTTAGCGGGAACTACAATGAGCAGTTCTTC. This chain links TRBV4-3 with TRBJ2-1, with TRBD2 matching 8 bases. V was pared by 4 bases and J by 3 bases, with 8 bases of the junction left unmatched. This CDR3 has 16 residues. Germline assignment: CDR1 LGHNA and CDR2 YSLEER.

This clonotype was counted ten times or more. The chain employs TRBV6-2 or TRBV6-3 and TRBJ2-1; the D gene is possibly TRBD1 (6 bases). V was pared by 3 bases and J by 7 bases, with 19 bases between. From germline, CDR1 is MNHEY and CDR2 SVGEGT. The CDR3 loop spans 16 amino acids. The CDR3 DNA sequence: TGTGCCAGCAGTTATTCCCAAGGGGGTCTGGGTAATGAGCAGTTCTTC. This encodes CASSYSQGGLGNEQFF.

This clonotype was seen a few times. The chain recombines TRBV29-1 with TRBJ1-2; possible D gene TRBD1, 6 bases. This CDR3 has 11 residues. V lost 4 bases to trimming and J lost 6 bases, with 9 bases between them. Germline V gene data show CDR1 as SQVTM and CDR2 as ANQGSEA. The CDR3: CSVAGGHGYTF. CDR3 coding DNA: TGCAGCGTTGCTGGGGGCCATGGCTACACCTTC.

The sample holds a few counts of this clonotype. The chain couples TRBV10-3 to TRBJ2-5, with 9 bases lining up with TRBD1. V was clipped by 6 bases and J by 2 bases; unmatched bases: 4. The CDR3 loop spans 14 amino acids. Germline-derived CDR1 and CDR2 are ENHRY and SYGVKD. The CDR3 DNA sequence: TGTGCCATCAGCTCCGGGACAGGGCAAGAGACCCAGTACTTC. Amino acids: CAISSGTGQETQYF.

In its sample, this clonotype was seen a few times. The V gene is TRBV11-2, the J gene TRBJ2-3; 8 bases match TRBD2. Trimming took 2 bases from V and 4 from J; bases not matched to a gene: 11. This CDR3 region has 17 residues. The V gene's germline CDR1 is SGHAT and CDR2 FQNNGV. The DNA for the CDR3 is TGTGCCAGCAGCTTAAGCGGGGGAAGTAAAGGCGCAGATACGCAGTATTTT. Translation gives CASSLSGGSKGADTQYF. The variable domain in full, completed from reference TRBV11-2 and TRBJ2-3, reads EAGVAQSPRYKIIEKRQSVAFWCNPISGHATLYWYQQILGQGPKLLIQFQNNGVVDDSQLPKDRFSAERLKGVDSTLKIQPAKLEDSAVYLCASSLSGGSKGADTQYFGPGTRLTVL.

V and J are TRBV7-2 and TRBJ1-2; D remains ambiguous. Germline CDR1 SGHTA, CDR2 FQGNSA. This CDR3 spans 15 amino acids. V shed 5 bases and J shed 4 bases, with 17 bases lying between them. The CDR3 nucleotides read TGTGCCAGCAGCGTCGGGAACTCGAATGGCTATGGCTACACCTTC. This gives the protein CASSVGNSNGYGYTF.

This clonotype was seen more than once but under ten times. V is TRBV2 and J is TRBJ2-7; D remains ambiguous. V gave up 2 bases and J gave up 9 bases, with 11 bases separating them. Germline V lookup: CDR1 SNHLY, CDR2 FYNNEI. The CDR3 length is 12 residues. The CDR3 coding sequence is TGTGCCAGCAGTGAAATCCCCATCGTGCAGTACTTC. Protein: CASSEIPIVQYF.

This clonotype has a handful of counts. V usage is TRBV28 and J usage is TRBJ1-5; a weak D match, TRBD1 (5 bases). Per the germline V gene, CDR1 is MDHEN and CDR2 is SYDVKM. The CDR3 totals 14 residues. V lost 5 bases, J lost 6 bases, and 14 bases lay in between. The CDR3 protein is CASSPGEGSQPQHF. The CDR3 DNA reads TGTGCCAGCAGTCCCGGCGAGGGGAGTCAGCCCCAGCATTTT.

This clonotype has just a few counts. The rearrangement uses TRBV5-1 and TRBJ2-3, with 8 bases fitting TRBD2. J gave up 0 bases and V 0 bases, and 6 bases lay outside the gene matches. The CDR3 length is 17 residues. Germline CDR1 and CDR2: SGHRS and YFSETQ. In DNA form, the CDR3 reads TGCGCCAGCAGCTTGGGATGGGCGGGAGGTAGCACAGATACGCAGTATTTT. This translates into CASSLGWAGGSTDTQYF.

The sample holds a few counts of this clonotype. The CDR3 region is CASSLAQGAEQFF. The CDR3 coding sequence is TGTGCCAGCAGTTTAGCGCAGGGAGCTGAGCAGTTCTTC. This chain joins TRBV12-3 or TRBV12-4 and TRBJ2-1; the D gene could be TRBD1 or TRBD2 (5 bases each). CDR3 length: 13 amino acids. Trimming stripped 0 bases from V and 9 bases from J, with 9 bases between.

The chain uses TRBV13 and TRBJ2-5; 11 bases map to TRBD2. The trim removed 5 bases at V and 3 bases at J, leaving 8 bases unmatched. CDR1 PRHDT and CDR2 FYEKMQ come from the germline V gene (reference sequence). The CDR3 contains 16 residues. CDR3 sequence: CASSSHSGGAEETQYF. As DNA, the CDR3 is TGTGCCAGCAGCAGCCATAGCGGGGGGGCCGAAGAGACCCAGTACTTC.

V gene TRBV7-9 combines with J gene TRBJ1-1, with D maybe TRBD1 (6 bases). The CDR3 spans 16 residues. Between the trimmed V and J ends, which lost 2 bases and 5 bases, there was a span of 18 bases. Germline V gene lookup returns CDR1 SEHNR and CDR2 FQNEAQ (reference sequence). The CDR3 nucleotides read TGTGCCAGCAGCTTATTGGGCCAGGGGATGGATACTGAAGCTTTCTTT. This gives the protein CASSLLGQGMDTEAFF.

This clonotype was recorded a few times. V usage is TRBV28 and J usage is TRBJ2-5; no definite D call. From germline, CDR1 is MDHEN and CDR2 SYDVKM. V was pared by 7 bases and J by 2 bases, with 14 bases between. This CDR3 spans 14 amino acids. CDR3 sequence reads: CASTLPGEQETQYF. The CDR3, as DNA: TGTGCCAGCACCCTTCCAGGAGAACAAGAGACCCAGTACTTC.

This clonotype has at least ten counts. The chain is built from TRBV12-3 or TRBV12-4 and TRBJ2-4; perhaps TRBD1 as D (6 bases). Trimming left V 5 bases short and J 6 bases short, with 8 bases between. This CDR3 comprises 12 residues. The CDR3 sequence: CASSPRGNIQYF. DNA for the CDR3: TGTGCCAGCAGTCCCAGGGGAAACATTCAGTACTTC.

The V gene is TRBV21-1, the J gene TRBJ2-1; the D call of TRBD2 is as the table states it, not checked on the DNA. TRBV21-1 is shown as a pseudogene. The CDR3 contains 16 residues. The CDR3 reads CASSTPRLARFGEQFF. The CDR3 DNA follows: TGTGCCAGCAGCACCCCCCGACTAGCGAGATTCGGAGAGCAGTTCTTC.

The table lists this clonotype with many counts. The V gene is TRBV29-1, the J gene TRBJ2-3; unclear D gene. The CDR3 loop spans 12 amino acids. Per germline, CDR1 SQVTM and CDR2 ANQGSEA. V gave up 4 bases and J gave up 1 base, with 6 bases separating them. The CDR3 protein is CSVVRGTDTQYF. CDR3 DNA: TGCAGCGTTGTACGCGGCACAGATACGCAGTATTTT.

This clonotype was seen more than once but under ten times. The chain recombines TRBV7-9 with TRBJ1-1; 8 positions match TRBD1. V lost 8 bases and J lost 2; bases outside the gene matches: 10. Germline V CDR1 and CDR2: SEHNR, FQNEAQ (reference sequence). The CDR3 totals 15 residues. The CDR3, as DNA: TGTGCCAGCGCTTACCTAGGGACAGGCAACACTGAAGCTTTCTTT. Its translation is CASAYLGTGNTEAFF.

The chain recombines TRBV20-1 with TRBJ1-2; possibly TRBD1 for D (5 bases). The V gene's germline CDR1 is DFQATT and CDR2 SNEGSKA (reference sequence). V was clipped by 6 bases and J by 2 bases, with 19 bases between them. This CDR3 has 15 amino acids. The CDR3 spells CSAPSRLTGNYGYTF. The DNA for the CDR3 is TGCAGTGCCCCCTCGAGGCTAACAGGCAACTATGGCTACACCTTC.

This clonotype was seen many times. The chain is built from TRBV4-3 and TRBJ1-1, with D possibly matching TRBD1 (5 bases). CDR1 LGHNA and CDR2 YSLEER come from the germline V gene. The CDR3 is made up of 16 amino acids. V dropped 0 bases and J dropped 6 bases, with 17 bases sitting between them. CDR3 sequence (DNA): TGCGCCAGCAGCCAAGACTTGGGGGGTTCGACCGCTGAAGCTTTCTTT. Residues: CASSQDLGGSTAEAFF.

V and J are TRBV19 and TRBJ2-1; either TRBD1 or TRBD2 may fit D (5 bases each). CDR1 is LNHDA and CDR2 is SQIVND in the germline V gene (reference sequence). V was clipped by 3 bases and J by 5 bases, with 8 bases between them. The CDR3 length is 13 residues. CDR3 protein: CASSIGTDNEQFF. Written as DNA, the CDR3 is TGTGCCAGTAGTATCGGGACCGACAATGAGCAGTTCTTC. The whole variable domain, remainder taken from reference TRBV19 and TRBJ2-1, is DGGITQSPKYLFRKEGQNVTLSCEQNLNHDAMYWYRQDPGQGLRLIYYSQIVNDFQKGDIAEGYSVSREKKESFPLTVTSAQKNPTAFYLCASSIGTDNEQFFGPGTRLTVL.

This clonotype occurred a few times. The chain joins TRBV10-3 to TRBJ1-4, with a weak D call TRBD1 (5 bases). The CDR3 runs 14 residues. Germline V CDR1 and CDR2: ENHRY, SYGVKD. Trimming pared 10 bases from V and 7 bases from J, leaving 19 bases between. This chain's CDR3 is CATSLAGVGEKLFF. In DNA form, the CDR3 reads TGTGCCACCTCGCTCGCGGGGGTTGGTGAAAAACTGTTTTTT.

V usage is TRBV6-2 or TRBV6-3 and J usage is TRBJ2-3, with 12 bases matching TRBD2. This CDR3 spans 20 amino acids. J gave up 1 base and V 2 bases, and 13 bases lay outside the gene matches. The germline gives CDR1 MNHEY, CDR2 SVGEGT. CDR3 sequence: CASSYLGLAGQRPCTDTQYF. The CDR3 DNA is TGTGCCAGCAGTTACCTCGGACTAGCGGGACAACGCCCTTGCACAGATACGCAGTATTTT.

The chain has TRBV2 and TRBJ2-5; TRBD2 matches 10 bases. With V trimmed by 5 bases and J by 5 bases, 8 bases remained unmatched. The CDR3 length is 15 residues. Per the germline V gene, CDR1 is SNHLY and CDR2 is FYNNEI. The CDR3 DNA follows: TGTGCCAGCAGTCGGACTAGCGGCCTGGGGGAGACCCAGTACTTC. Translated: CASSRTSGLGETQYF.

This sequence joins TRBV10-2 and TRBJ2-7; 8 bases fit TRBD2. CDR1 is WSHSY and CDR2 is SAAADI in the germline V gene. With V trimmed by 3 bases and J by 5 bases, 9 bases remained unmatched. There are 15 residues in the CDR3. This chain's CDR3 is CASSDFGRARNEQYF. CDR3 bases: TGCGCCAGCAGTGATTTCGGGAGGGCCCGGAACGAGCAGTACTTC.

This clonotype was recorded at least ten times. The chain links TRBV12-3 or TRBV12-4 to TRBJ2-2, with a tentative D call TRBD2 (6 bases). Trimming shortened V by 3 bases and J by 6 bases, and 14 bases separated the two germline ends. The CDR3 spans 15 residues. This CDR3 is CASSFVTSFAGELFF. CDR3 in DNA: TGTGCCAGCAGTTTCGTGACTAGTTTTGCCGGGGAGCTGTTTTTT.